The source of this T cell receptor beta chain is a study of blood T cell repertoires in COVID-19. Study as a whole: From the United States, Italy and Spain came samples of acute and convalescent COVID-19. PBMCs, B-cell-depleted T cells, or T cells provided the cDNA or gDNA that made up the material.

Original methodology: Amplification of reference gene primers was used by the study to estimate nucleated cell counts. The data were produced by immunoSEQ multiplex PCR, yet TCRdb's version contains in-frame clones alone and is incomplete. Clonal size and the V and J genes are those of that table, whereas D and trimming came from the DNA. The sample yields 130,000 to 150,000 clones, around nine tenths seen once. J lost 6 bases, V lost 3 bases, and 15 bases had no gene match. The CDR3 extends over 17 amino acids. Germline V CDR1 and CDR2: LNHDA, SQIVND (reference sequence). This receptor was obtained from a woman aged 45-65 years with active or convalescent COVID-19. The chain combines TRBV19 with TRBJ2-7; 9 bases are shared with TRBD2. The sequencing input was peripheral blood. CDR3 loop: CASSIRSSAAGGPEQYF. The CDR3 nucleotides are TGTGCCAGTAGTATCCGGAGTAGTGCGGCGGGAGGGCCCGAGCAGTACTTC.